Below are 6 T cell receptor beta chains sequenced from a single sample in a study of blood T cells in healthy people across ages. For the second PCR, which ran for 7 to 11 cycles, a sample-barcoded 5' primer and a J-beta primer mix were used. TCRdb reprocessed the 5' RACE reads via MiXCR and lists one record per CDR3 protein. The table records around 850,000 distinct CDR3 sequences, around 36% of them present only once. Sample: blood. The receptor source for this set is a man between 18 and 35 years old in good health.

The rearrangement links TRBV11-2 to TRBJ2-1; no firm D call. The CDR3 length is 13 residues. CDR1 and CDR2 from the germline V gene are SGHAT and FQNNGV. V shed 0 bases and J shed 9 bases, with 9 bases lying between them. CDR3 sequence: CASSLDREAEQFF. The CDR3 nucleotides read TGTGCCAGCAGCTTAGATCGAGAGGCTGAGCAGTTCTTC.

This clonotype was seen many times. The chain employs TRBV29-1 and TRBJ2-1; D perhaps matches TRBD2 (6 bases). CDR3 length equals 16 residues. Germline V CDR1 and CDR2: SQVTM, ANQGSEA. The germline V and J ends were trimmed by 0 bases and 0 bases, with 12 bases remaining between them. In DNA, the CDR3 is TGCAGCGTTGAAGATCCGGACGGGAGCTCCTACAATGAGCAGTTCTTC. Translating gives CSVEDPDGSSYNEQFF.

This clonotype came up many times. The CDR3 nucleotides read TGTGCCAGCAGCACCCGGGACAGCTTTTACCAAGAGACCCAGTACTTC. Translated, it gives CASSTRDSFYQETQYF. V and J are TRBV7-9 and TRBJ2-5; TRBD1 matches 7 bases. CDR1 SEHNR and CDR2 FQNEAQ come from the germline V gene (reference sequence). CDR3 length: 16 residues. Trimming cost V 5 bases and J 0 bases; bases outside gene matches: 9.

This clonotype was recorded many times. J is TRBJ2-1 and V is TRBV29-1; TRBD1 might be the D (7 bases). CDR3 length: 13 residues. Trimming removed 3 bases at V and 15 bases at J, with 21 bases between. Germline V gene data show CDR1 as SQVTM and CDR2 as ANQGSEA. This chain's CDR3 is CSVEANGGQQLFF. The CDR3 nucleotides read TGCAGCGTTGAGGCTAACGGGGGACAGCAGCTGTTCTTC.

The chain uses TRBV6-2 or TRBV6-3 and TRBJ2-2; 11 nucleotides line up with TRBD2. The CDR3 loop spans 16 amino acids. Germline-derived CDR1 and CDR2 are MNHEY and SVGEGT. With V trimmed by 2 bases and J by 5 bases, 4 bases remained unmatched. CDR3 loop: CASSYPLAGGTGELFF. The DNA of the CDR3 is TGTGCCAGCAGTTACCCCCTAGCGGGGGGAACCGGGGAGCTGTTTTTT.

The DNA for the CDR3 is TGTGCCAGCAGCTCAAGACAGGGGACCGGGGAGCTGTTTTTT. This gives the protein CASSSRQGTGELFF. The chain uses TRBV7-8 and TRBJ2-2; TRBD1 matches at 8 bases. Germline assignment: CDR1 SGHVS and CDR2 FQNEAQ. The CDR3 has 14 amino acids. The V segment lost 4 bases and the J segment 5 bases; nucleotides outside the gene matches: 3.